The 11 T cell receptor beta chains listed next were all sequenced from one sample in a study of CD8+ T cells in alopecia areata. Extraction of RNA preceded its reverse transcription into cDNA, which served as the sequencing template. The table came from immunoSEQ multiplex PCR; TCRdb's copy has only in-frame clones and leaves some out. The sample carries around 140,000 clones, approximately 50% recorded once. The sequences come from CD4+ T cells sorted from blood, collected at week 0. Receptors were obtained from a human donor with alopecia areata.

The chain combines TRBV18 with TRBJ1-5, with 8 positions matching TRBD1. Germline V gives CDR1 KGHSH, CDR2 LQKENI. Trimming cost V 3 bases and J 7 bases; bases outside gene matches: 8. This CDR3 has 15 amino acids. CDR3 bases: TGTGCCAGCTCACCTCCAGGGGGCCCGGGGCAGCCCCAGCATTTT. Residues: CASSPPGGPGQPQHF.

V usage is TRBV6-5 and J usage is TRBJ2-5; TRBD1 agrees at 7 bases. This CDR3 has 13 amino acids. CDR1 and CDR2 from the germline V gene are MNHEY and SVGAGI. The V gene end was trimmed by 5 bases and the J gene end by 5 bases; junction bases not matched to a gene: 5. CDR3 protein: CASSTGTEETQYF. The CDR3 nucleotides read TGTGCCAGCAGTACCGGGACAGAGGAGACCCAGTACTTC.

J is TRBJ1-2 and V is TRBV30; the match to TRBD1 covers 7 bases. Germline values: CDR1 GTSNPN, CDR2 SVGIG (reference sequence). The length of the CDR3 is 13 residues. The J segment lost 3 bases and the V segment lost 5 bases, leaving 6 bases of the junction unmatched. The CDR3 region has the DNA TGTGCCTGGGGAGGGACAGAGTACTATGGCTACACCTTC. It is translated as CAWGGTEYYGYTF.

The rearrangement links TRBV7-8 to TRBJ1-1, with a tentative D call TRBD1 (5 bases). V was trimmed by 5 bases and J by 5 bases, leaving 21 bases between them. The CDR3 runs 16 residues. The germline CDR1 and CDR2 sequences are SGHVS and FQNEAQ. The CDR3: CASSDQVGAWRTEAFF. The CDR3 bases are TGTGCCAGCAGCGATCAAGTAGGGGCCTGGAGGACTGAAGCTTTCTTT.

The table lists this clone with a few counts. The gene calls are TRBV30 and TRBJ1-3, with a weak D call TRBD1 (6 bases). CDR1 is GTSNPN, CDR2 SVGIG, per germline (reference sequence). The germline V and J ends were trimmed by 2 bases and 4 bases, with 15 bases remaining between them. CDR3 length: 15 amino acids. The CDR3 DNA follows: TGTGCCTGGAGTTACAGGGTCGTGACGGGAAACACCATATATTTT. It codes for CAWSYRVVTGNTIYF. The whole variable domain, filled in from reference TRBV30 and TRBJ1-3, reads SQTIHQWPATLVQPVGSPLSLECTVEGTSNPNLYWYRQAAGRGLQLLFYSVGIGQISSEVPQNLSASRPQDRQFILSSKKLLLSDSGFYLCAWSYRVVTGNTIYFGEGSWLTVV.

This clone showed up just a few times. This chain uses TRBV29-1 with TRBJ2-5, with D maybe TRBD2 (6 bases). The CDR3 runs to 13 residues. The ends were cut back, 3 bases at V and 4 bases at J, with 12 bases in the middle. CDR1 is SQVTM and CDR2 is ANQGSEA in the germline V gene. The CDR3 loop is CSVDLGSGETQYF. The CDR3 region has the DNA TGCAGCGTTGATCTCGGGAGTGGAGAGACCCAGTACTTC.

The CDR3 protein is CASSKPLGGNFQETQYF. The CDR3 bases are TGTGCCAGTAGTAAACCCCTTGGGGGAAACTTCCAAGAGACCCAGTACTTC. This chain links TRBV19 with TRBJ2-5, with D perhaps matching TRBD1 or TRBD2 (5 bases each). Trimming pared 4 bases from V and 1 base from J, leaving 19 bases between. This CDR3 has 17 residues. The germline CDR1 and CDR2 sequences are LNHDA and SQIVND (reference sequence).

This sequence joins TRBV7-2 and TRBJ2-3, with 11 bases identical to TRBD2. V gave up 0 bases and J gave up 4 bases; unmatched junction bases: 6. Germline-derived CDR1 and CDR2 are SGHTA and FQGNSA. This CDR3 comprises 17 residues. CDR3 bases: TGTGCCAGCAGCTTAGCGGTCCTAGCGGGGGGAGCAGATACGCAGTATTTT. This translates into CASSLAVLAGGADTQYF.

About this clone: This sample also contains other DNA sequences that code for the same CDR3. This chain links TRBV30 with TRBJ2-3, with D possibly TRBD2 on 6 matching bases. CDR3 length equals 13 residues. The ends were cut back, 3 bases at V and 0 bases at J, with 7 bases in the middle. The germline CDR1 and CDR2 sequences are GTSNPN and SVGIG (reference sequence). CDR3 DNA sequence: TGTGCCTGGAGCGGGGGTAGCACAGATACGCAGTATTTT. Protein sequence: CAWSGGSTDTQYF.

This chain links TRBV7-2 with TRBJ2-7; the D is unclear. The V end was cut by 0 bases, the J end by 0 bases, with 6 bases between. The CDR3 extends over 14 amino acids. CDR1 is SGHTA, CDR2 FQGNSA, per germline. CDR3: CASSLARISYEQYF. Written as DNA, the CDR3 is TGTGCCAGCAGCTTAGCACGGATCTCCTACGAGCAGTACTTC.

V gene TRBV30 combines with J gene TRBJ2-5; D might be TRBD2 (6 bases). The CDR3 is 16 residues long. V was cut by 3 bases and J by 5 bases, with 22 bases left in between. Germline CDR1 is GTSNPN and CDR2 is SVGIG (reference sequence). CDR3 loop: CAWRKLSGWEDETQYF. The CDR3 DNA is TGTGCCTGGAGGAAACTGAGCGGGTGGGAGGATGAGACCCAGTACTTC.